These T cell receptor beta chains were read from a single sample in a study of blood T cell repertoires in COVID-19. Clones were read by immunoSEQ multiplex PCR, and TCRdb kept only the in-frame ones, dropping some. The sample lists some 240,000 clones; around 80% were seen once. Sequencing was done on a sample of peripheral blood. Receptors originate from a woman aged 65 to 85 with acute or convalescent COVID-19. Both conserved end residues are part of each CDR3. D genes are given only for firm matches. Clone size is stated in some rows and not others, as once, few, many or a class when expanded.

D gene: TRBD1; V gene: TRBV7-2; J gene: TRBJ2-2; clone size: few; CDR3 protein: CASSSDRGWSGELFF; CDR3 DNA: TGTGCCAGCAGCTCGGACAGGGGGTGGTCCGGGGAGCTGTTTTTT
D gene: NA; V gene: TRBV2; J gene: TRBJ2-7; clone size: NA; CDR3 protein: CASSAFVIYEQYF; CDR3 DNA: TGTGCCAGCAGTGCTTTCGTTATCTACGAGCAGTACTTC
D gene: NA; V gene: TRBV9; J gene: TRBJ2-1; clone size: once; CDR3 protein: CASSDTGSSYNEQFF; CDR3 DNA: TGTGCCAGCAGCGACACAGGGAGCTCCTACAATGAGCAGTTCTTC
D gene: NA; V gene: TRBV5-1; J gene: TRBJ1-6; clone size: NA; CDR3 protein: CASSLGQAGSPLHF; CDR3 DNA: TGCGCCAGCAGCTTAGGGCAGGCGGGTTCACCCCTCCACTTT
D gene: NA; V gene: TRBV18; J gene: TRBJ1-4; clone size: NA; CDR3 protein: CASSPAGNEKLFF; CDR3 DNA: TGTGCCAGCTCACCGGCTGGTAATGAAAAACTGTTTTTT
D gene: NA; V gene: TRBV6-5; J gene: TRBJ2-7; clone size: NA; CDR3 protein: CASRNRDTSREQYF; CDR3 DNA: TGTGCCAGCAGAAACAGGGATACGTCTCGCGAGCAGTACTTC
D gene: NA; V gene: TRBV18; J gene: TRBJ2-6; clone size: NA; CDR3 protein: CASSPLARAGANVLTF; CDR3 DNA: TGTGCCAGCTCACCACTCGCCAGGGCTGGGGCCAACGTCCTGACTTTC
D gene: TRBD2; V gene: TRBV5-4; J gene: TRBJ2-1; clone size: NA; CDR3 protein: CASSGRRWSGEVNNEQFF; CDR3 DNA: TGTGCCAGCAGCGGGCGCCGATGGAGCGGGGAGGTAAACAATGAGCAGTTCTTC
D gene: NA; V gene: TRBV21-1; J gene: TRBJ1-5; clone size: few; CDR3 protein: CASSIGQAAREENQPQHF; CDR3 DNA: TGTGCCAGCAGCATCGGACAGGCCGCTAGAGAGGAGAATCAGCCCCAGCATTTT
D gene: NA; V gene: TRBV29-1; J gene: TRBJ1-2; clone size: NA; CDR3 protein: CSVDAGGYTF; CDR3 DNA: TGCAGCGTTGACGCAGGGGGCTACACCTTC
D gene: NA; V gene: TRBV5-5; J gene: TRBJ1-1; clone size: NA; CDR3 protein: CASSFGGTEAFF; CDR3 DNA: TGTGCCAGCAGCTTCGGGGGGACTGAAGCTTTCTTT
D gene: TRBD1; V gene: TRBV5-1; J gene: TRBJ2-7; clone size: many; CDR3 protein: CASSFSATGFYEQYF; CDR3 DNA: TGCGCCAGCAGCTTTTCTGCGACAGGGTTTTACGAGCAGTACTTC
D gene: NA; V gene: TRBV7-9; J gene: TRBJ2-7; clone size: NA; CDR3 protein: CASSQPTRGHLYEQYF; CDR3 DNA: TGTGCCAGCAGCCAACCAACCCGGGGACACCTCTACGAGCAGTACTTC
D gene: TRBD2; V gene: TRBV4-3; J gene: TRBJ2-6; clone size: NA; CDR3 protein: CASSQDLGLAGSGANVLTF; CDR3 DNA: TGCGCCAGCAGCCAAGATCTAGGACTAGCGGGCTCTGGGGCCAACGTCCTGACTTTC
D gene: NA; V gene: TRBV14; J gene: TRBJ2-5; clone size: NA; CDR3 protein: CASSLGTGPQETQYF; CDR3 DNA: TGTGCCAGCAGCCTAGGCACAGGTCCTCAAGAGACCCAGTACTTC
D gene: NA; V gene: TRBV20-1; J gene: TRBJ2-5; clone size: NA; CDR3 protein: CSASREETQYF; CDR3 DNA: TGCAGTGCTAGCCGCGAAGAGACCCAGTACTTC
D gene: NA; V gene: TRBV3-1/TRBV3-2; J gene: TRBJ2-3; clone size: once; CDR3 protein: CASSPAGTRRNTQYF; CDR3 DNA: TGTGCCAGCAGCCCCGCCGGGACTCGAAGGAATACGCAGTATTTT
D gene: TRBD1; V gene: TRBV19; J gene: TRBJ2-1; clone size: NA; CDR3 protein: CASSVRGLSYNEQFF; CDR3 DNA: TGTGCCAGTAGTGTCAGGGGGCTGTCCTACAATGAGCAGTTCTTC
D gene: TRBD1; V gene: TRBV27; J gene: TRBJ2-1; clone size: NA; CDR3 protein: CASKMGQGASILGEQFF; CDR3 DNA: TGTGCCAGCAAAATGGGGCAGGGGGCGTCAATATTGGGTGAGCAGTTCTTC
D gene: TRBD2; V gene: TRBV4-1; J gene: TRBJ2-1; clone size: NA; CDR3 protein: CASSLAGGTYNEQFF; CDR3 DNA: TGCGCCAGCAGCCTAGCGGGGGGCACATACAATGAGCAGTTCTTC
D gene: TRBD2; V gene: TRBV3-1/TRBV3-2; J gene: TRBJ2-3; clone size: NA; CDR3 protein: CASSRTSPLGDTQYF; CDR3 DNA: TGTGCCAGCTCCCGGACTAGCCCCCTCGGGGATACGCAGTATTTT
D gene: NA; V gene: TRBV7-8; J gene: TRBJ2-5; clone size: NA; CDR3 protein: CASSLVAGRQETQYF; CDR3 DNA: TGTGCCAGCAGCTTAGTGGCAGGGCGTCAAGAGACCCAGTACTTC
D gene: NA; V gene: TRBV18; J gene: TRBJ2-7; clone size: NA; CDR3 protein: CASSPGAAVSYEQYF; CDR3 DNA: TGTGCCAGCTCACCTGGGGCGGCTGTATCCTACGAGCAGTACTTC
D gene: NA; V gene: TRBV10-3; J gene: TRBJ1-3; clone size: NA; CDR3 protein: CAISERTATRASGNTIYF; CDR3 DNA: TGTGCCATCAGTGAACGGACAGCTACTAGGGCCTCTGGAAACACCATATATTTT
D gene: TRBD2; V gene: TRBV6-2/TRBV6-3; J gene: TRBJ2-1; clone size: NA; CDR3 protein: CASSRDLAGGRHEQFF; CDR3 DNA: TGTGCCAGCAGCCGAGATCTAGCGGGGGGGCGACATGAGCAGTTCTTC
D gene: NA; V gene: TRBV7-3; J gene: TRBJ1-6; clone size: NA; CDR3 protein: CASSSYSDSPLHF; CDR3 DNA: TGTGCCAGCAGCTCGTATTCGGATTCACCCCTCCACTTT
D gene: NA; V gene: TRBV6-5; J gene: TRBJ1-1; clone size: NA; CDR3 protein: CASSYRPGIEAFF; CDR3 DNA: TGTGCCAGCAGTTATCGTCCAGGGATTGAAGCTTTCTTT
D gene: TRBD2; V gene: TRBV5-3; J gene: TRBJ2-2; clone size: NA; CDR3 protein: CARSLNSLAGGQFTGELFF; CDR3 DNA: TGTGCCAGAAGCTTGAACTCCCTAGCGGGGGGCCAGTTCACCGGGGAGCTGTTTTTT
D gene: NA; V gene: TRBV19; J gene: TRBJ2-7; clone size: NA; CDR3 protein: CASSITGFIGEQYF; CDR3 DNA: TGTGCCAGTAGTATAACAGGGTTCATTGGCGAGCAGTACTTC
D gene: TRBD1; V gene: TRBV2; J gene: TRBJ1-5; clone size: NA; CDR3 protein: CASSLQGGDQPQHF; CDR3 DNA: TGTGCCAGCAGCTTACAGGGGGGGGATCAGCCCCAGCATTTT
D gene: TRBD1; V gene: TRBV7-9; J gene: TRBJ2-7; clone size: NA; CDR3 protein: CASSYRGPTSLEQYF; CDR3 DNA: TGTGCCAGCAGCTACAGGGGGCCCACCTCCCTGGAGCAGTACTTC
D gene: NA; V gene: TRBV11-2; J gene: TRBJ1-2; clone size: NA; CDR3 protein: CASSLEGGIIGYTF; CDR3 DNA: TGTGCCAGCAGCTTAGAGGGGGGTATAATTGGCTACACCTTC
D gene: NA; V gene: TRBV15; J gene: TRBJ1-6; clone size: NA; CDR3 protein: CATSTSGGVSYNSPLHF; CDR3 DNA: TGTGCCACCAGCACCTCTGGAGGAGTTTCCTATAATTCACCCCTCCACTTT
D gene: TRBD2; V gene: TRBV7-9; J gene: TRBJ2-3; clone size: NA; CDR3 protein: CASSFGGGTSTDTQYF; CDR3 DNA: TGTGCCAGCAGCTTTGGCGGGGGGACTAGCACAGATACGCAGTATTTT
D gene: TRBD1; V gene: TRBV6-2/TRBV6-3; J gene: TRBJ2-2; clone size: NA; CDR3 protein: CASSSFRQGANTGELFF; CDR3 DNA: TGTGCCAGCAGCTCCTTCCGACAGGGGGCGAACACCGGGGAGCTGTTTTTT
D gene: NA; V gene: TRBV9; J gene: TRBJ1-5; clone size: NA; CDR3 protein: CASSIRQCGGISNQPQHF; CDR3 DNA: TGTGCCAGCAGCATCAGACAGTGCGGGGGAATTAGCAATCAGCCCCAGCATTTT
D gene: NA; V gene: TRBV24-1; J gene: TRBJ2-1; clone size: NA; CDR3 protein: CATSVTGVAHEQFF; CDR3 DNA: TGTGCCACCAGTGTTACCGGGGTCGCCCATGAGCAGTTCTTC
D gene: NA; V gene: TRBV19; J gene: TRBJ1-6; clone size: NA; CDR3 protein: CASSIEGLNSPLHF; CDR3 DNA: TGTGCCAGTAGTATTGAGGGCCTTAATTCACCCCTCCACTTT